Included here is one T cell receptor beta chain sequence, with context. Its antigen remains undetermined. Within one base of it there is no much larger clone, and no base qualities were kept. This entry comes from a study of blood T cell repertoires in COVID-19 (dated by TCRdb to 2020 to 2021). Regarding the complete study: Samples covering the acute and convalescent phases of COVID-19 were provided by collaborators in the United States, Italy and Spain. The prospective study material was composed of cDNA or gDNA derived from T cells, B-cell-depleted T cells, or PBMCs. The dataset comprised deeply sampled blood TCRbeta repertoires from subjects exposed to, actively infected with, or recovered from COVID-19. The repertoires were released in a freely available public database meant as a resource for research on the immune response to SARS-CoV-2. The samples were drawn from the first 160 participants of the ongoing ImmuneRACE study and from over 950 subjects provided by 6 global collaborators. Sample metadata almost always included a de-identified subject ID, COVID-19 status, age in years and sex. Where available, HLA class I and class II types were taken from metadata supplied by the sample provider and were not determined by assay-based typing.

The study at large found these results: Clinical and demographic metadata were provided uncurated, with the amount varying by source and participant.

Participants in the prospective study were enrolled through a virtual design, were aged 18 to 89 years, and lived in 24 United States geographic areas. To assign participants to cohorts, the prospective study relied on clinical history that participants themselves reported in a screening survey and a study questionnaire. A participant counted as exposed if, within 2 weeks of entering the study, that participant had been in contact with someone who had a PCR-confirmed or clinician-diagnosed COVID-19 case. Each participant in the prospective study had whole blood, serum and a nasopharyngeal or oropharyngeal swab collected by mobile phlebotomists. Participants in the prospective study had the option to provide additional blood draws and questionnaires over a roughly 2-month period. Before DNA extraction, prospective study blood samples were shipped either frozen or at room temperature. From the cysteine up to the phenylalanine, the CDR3 has a length of 15 residues. The only DNA kept is the CDR3, 45 bases in frame from the first base. V has 4 bases trimmed and J has 4 bases trimmed; junction bases matching no gene number 8. Reading the germline V gene gives CDR1 SGHRS and CDR2 YFSETQ.

TCRbeta CDR3 regions were amplified from genomic DNA by means of the immunoSEQ Assay, a bias-controlled multiplex PCR. As for how the authors treated the data: The number of nucleated cells in each sample was estimated by amplification of reference gene primers within the assay. To quantify the absolute abundance of each unique TCRbeta CDR3 rearrangement, sequence reads were collapsed and filtered. Productive Simpson clonality was computed per sample as the square root of Simpson's diversity index over productive rearrangements. Drawn from immuneACCESS, this table holds only the in-frame rearrangements with V and J called that TCRdb kept. Clones are partly lost; checked studies trace under half to an unresolved V gene and leave the rest unexplained. V, J and clone size derive from that table, while D and trimming were established from the DNA sequence. Within this sample are over 200,000 clones, with roughly 90% of them counted one time only. Roughly 4.9% of the sample rests with the top ten.

The TCR was taken from a woman younger than 45 who had been exposed to COVID-19. Sample: PBMCs or T cells enriched from blood (not recorded which). The chain is encoded by TRBV5-1 joined to TRBJ1-2; a stretch of 9 junction bases matches TRBD1. The DNA reads TGCGCCAGCAGCCCCACCGGGACAGGGACCTATGGCTACACCTTC. Its protein is CASSPTGTGTYGYTF.